This TCR beta chain was recovered during a study of T cell repertoires in cytomegalovirus infection. Notes on the study in general: What dominated the ex vivo response were HLA-C-restricted CMV-specific TCR beta clonotypes.

In this sample, this clonotype turned up a few times. The antigen is not known. The CDR3 extends over 15 amino acids. CDR1 is MNHEY, CDR2 SVGEGT, per germline. The V end lost 6 bases, the J end lost 1 base, and 13 bases lay between the germline ends. A single record per CDR3 protein comes from TCRdb applying MiXCR to the reads. The sample comprises over 150,000 distinct CDR3 sequences, over 13% of which are singletons, and around 27% rests with the top ten. Specimen: PBMCs. The source of this sequence is a human donor in good health (CMV status not recorded). Some clones in this sample may be carry-over from other donors' samples. V usage is TRBV6-2 or TRBV6-3 and J usage is TRBJ1-5; D is uncertain. The CDR3 reads CASSLHPGSNQPQHF. In DNA form, the CDR3 reads TGTGCCAGCAGCCTACACCCGGGGAGCAATCAGCCCCAGCATTTT.